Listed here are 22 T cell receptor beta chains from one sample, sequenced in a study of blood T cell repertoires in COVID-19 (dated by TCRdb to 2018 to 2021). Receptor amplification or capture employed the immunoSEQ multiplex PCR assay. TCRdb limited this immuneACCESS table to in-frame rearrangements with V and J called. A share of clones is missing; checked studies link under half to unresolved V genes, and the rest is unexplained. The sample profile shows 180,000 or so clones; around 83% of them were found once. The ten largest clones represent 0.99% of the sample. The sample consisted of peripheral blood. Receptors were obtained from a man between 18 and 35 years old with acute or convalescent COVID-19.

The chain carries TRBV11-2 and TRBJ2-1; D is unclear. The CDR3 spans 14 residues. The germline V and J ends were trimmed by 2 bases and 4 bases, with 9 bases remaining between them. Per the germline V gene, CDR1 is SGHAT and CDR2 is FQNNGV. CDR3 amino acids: CASSLNPRYNEQFF. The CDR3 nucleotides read TGTGCCAGCAGCTTAAACCCCAGGTACAATGAGCAGTTCTTC.

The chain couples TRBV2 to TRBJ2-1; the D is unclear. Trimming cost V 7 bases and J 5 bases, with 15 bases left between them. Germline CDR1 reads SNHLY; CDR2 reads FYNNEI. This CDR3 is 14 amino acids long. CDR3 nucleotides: TGTGCCAGCACGGCCCATACACAGAACAATGAGCAGTTCTTC. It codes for CASTAHTQNNEQFF. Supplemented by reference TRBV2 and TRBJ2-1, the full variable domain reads EPEVTQTPSHQVTQMGQEVILRCVPISNHLYFYWYRQILGQKVEFLVSFYNNEISEKSEIFDDQFSVERPDGSNFTLKIRSTKLEDSAMYFCASTAHTQNNEQFFGPGTRLTVL.

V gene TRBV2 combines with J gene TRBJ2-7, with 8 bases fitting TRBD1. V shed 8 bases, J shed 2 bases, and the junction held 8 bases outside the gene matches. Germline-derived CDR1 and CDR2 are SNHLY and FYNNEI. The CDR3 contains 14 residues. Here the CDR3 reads CASDGQGGPYEQYV. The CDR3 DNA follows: TGTGCCAGCGACGGACAGGGAGGCCCCTACGAGCAGTACGTC.

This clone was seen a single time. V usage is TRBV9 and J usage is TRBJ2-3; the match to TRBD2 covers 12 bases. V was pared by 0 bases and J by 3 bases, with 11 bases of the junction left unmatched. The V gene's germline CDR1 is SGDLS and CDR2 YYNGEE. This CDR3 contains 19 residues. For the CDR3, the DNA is TGTGCCAGCAGCGTAGGGCCTGGGGCTAGCGGGGGGGTGACAGATACGCAGTATTTT. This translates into CASSVGPGASGGVTDTQYF.

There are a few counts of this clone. The CDR3 region has the DNA TGTGCCAGCAGTTACGGCAGAAACAACAATGAGCAGTTCTTC. Translated, it gives CASSYGRNNNEQFF. V and J are TRBV6-5 and TRBJ2-1; D not certain. V lost 2 bases and J lost 5, with 10 bases in between. This CDR3 is 14 amino acids long. Germline CDR1 reads MNHEY; CDR2 reads SVGAGI.

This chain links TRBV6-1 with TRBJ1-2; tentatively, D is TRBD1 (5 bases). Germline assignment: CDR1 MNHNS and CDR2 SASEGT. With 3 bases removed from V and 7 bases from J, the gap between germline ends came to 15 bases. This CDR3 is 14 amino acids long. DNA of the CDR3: TGTGCCAGCAGTGATTCCCAGGGAAGATTTGGCTACACCTTC. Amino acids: CASSDSQGRFGYTF.

For the CDR3, the DNA is TGTGCCAGCAGTCCGACAGGGCGCGAGCAGTACGTC. Translated: CASSPTGREQYV. J is TRBJ2-7 and V is TRBV12-3 or TRBV12-4; 7 bases align to TRBD1. Germline trimming cut 5 bases from V and 6 bases from J; bases unmatched to any gene: 4. This CDR3 region has 12 residues.

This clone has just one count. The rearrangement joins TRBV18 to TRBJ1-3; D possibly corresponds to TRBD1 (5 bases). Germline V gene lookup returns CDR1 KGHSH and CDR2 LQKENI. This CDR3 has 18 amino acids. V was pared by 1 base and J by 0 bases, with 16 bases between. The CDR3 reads CASSPLPGGSTSGNTIYF. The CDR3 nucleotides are TGTGCCAGCTCACCACTCCCGGGGGGGTCCACCTCTGGAAACACCATATATTTT.

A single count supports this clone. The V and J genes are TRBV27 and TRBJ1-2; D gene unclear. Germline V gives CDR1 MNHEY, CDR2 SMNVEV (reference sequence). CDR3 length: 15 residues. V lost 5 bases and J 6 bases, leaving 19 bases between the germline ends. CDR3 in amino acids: CASSPNPGGGDGYTF. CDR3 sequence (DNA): TGTGCCAGCAGTCCCAACCCTGGAGGTGGGGATGGCTACACCTTC.

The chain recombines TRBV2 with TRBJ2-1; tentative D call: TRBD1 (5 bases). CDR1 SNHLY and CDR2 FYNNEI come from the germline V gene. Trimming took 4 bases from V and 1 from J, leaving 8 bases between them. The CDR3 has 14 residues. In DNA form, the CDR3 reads TGTGCCAGCAGTGGGACAAATTCCTACAATGAGCAGTTCTTC. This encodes CASSGTNSYNEQFF.

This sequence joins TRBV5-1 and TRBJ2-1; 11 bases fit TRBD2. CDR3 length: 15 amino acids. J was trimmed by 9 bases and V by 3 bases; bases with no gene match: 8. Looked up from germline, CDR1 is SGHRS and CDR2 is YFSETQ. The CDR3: CASSSASGGNGEQFF. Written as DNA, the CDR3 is TGCGCCAGCAGCTCAGCTAGCGGGGGGAATGGTGAGCAGTTCTTC.

CDR3 in DNA: TGTGCCAGCAGCTTAGGACAGGGCGGCTACAATGAGCAGTTCTTC. This gives the protein CASSLGQGGYNEQFF. J is TRBJ2-1 and V is TRBV7-9; 7 nucleotides match TRBD1. Per the germline V gene, CDR1 is SEHNR and CDR2 is FQNEAQ (reference sequence). The CDR3 totals 15 residues. After removal of 1 base from V and 3 bases from J, the junction contained 3 bases not matched to a gene.

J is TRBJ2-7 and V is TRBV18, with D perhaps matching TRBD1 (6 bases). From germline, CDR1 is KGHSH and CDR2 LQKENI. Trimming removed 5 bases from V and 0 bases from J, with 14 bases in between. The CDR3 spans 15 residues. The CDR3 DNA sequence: TGTGCCAGCTCATCAGGGGCCGATCCCTCCTACGAGCAGTACGTC. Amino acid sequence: CASSSGADPSYEQYV.

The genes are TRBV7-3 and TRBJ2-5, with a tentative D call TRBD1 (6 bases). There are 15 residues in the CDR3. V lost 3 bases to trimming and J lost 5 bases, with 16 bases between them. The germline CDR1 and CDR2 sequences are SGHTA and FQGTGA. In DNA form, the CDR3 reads TGTGCCAGCAGCTTCTCCGCAGGGGCGCAGGAGACCCAGTACTTC. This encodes CASSFSAGAQETQYF.

The CDR3 DNA follows: TGTGCCAGCCAAAGGGGGCGGAACACCATATATTTT. Protein product: CASQRGRNTIYF. The chain has TRBV6-6 and TRBJ1-3; 7 nucleotides line up with TRBD1. Trimming removed 8 bases from V and 7 bases from J; junction bases left unmatched: 5. The CDR3 has 12 residues. Per the germline V gene, CDR1 is MNHNY and CDR2 is SVGAGI (reference sequence).

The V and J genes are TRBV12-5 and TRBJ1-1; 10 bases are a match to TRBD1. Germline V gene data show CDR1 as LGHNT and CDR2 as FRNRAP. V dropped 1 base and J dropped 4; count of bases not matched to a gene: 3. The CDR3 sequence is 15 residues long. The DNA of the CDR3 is TGTGCTAGTGGTTTGGAGAGGACAGGGGGCACTGAAGCTTTCTTT. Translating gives CASGLERTGGTEAFF.

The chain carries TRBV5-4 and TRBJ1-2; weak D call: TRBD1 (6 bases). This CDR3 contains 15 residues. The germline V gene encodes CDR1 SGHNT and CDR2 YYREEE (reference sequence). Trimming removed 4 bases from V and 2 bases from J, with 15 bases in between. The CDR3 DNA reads TGTGCCAGCAGCGCGAAGCGGGGGCTAAACTATGGCTACACCTTC. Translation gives CASSAKRGLNYGYTF.

The CDR3 loop reads CASSLAGANTGELFF. The CDR3 DNA is TGTGCCAGCAGCCTAGCGGGGGCAAACACCGGGGAGCTGTTTTTT. The rearrangement uses TRBV3-1 (or the pseudogene TRBV3-2) and TRBJ2-2, with 9 bases identical to TRBD2. Unmatched junction bases numbered 2, after V lost 4 bases and J lost 2 bases. Germline lookup yields CDR1 LGHDT and CDR2 YNNKEL (reference sequence). The CDR3 loop spans 15 amino acids.

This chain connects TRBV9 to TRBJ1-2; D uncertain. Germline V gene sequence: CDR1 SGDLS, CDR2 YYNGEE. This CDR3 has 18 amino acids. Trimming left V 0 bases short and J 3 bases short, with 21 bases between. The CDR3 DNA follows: TGTGCCAGCAGCGTAGTAGGTCCCCAGGAGGGAAAGGACTATGGCTACACCTTC. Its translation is CASSVVGPQEGKDYGYTF.

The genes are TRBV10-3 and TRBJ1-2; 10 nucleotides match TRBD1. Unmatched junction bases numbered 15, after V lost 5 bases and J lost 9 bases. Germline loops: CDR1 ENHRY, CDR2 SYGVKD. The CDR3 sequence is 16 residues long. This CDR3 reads CAISYPGQGKGLRYTF. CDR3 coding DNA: TGTGCCATCAGTTACCCGGGACAGGGGAAGGGCTTACGCTACACCTTC.

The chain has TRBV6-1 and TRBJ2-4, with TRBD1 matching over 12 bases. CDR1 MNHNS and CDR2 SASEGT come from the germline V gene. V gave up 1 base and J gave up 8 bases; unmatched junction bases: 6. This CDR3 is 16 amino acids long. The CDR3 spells CASSEGGTGGAYIQYF. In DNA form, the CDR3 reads TGTGCCAGCAGTGAAGGGGGGACAGGGGGCGCTTACATTCAGTACTTC.

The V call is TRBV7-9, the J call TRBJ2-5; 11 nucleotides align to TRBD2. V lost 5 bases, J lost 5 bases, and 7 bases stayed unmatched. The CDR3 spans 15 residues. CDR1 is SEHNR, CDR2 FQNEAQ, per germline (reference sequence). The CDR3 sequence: CASSPRRLAGETQYF. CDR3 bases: TGTGCCAGCAGCCCCCGTCGACTAGCGGGGGAGACCCAGTACTTC.